The T cell receptor (beta chain) under discussion was sequenced for a study of vaccination and CD4 T cells after COVID-19. Overall study results and limits: SARS-CoV-2-reactive clonotype medians increased from approximately 21 to 40, not significantly.

The study sequenced cultured CD4+ T cell DNA using the Oncomine TCR Beta short-read assay. TCRdb itself ran the PCR reads through MiXCR, one entry per CDR3 protein. The sample lists more than 15,000 distinct CDR3 sequences, roughly 23% occurring once. A note on this clonotype: The antigen is undetermined.

Germline CDR1 and CDR2: GTSNPN and SVGIG (reference sequence). The CDR3 runs 11 residues. V shed 4 bases and J shed 2 bases, with 5 bases lying between them. Indicated treatment: approximately 11-day PBMC culture with coronavirus spike peptide pools or control peptides (ViraFEST assay). First, ViraFEST expanded antigen-specific T cells with peptide pools, and next it sequenced the TCRs. The sequence was collected from a human donor with COVID-19. The chain combines TRBV30 with TRBJ1-1; D unresolved. Sequenced sample: cultured CD4+ T cells from blood. CDR3 amino acids: CAWTRNTEAFF. CDR3 coding DNA: TGTGCCTGGACCCGAAACACTGAAGCTTTCTTT.